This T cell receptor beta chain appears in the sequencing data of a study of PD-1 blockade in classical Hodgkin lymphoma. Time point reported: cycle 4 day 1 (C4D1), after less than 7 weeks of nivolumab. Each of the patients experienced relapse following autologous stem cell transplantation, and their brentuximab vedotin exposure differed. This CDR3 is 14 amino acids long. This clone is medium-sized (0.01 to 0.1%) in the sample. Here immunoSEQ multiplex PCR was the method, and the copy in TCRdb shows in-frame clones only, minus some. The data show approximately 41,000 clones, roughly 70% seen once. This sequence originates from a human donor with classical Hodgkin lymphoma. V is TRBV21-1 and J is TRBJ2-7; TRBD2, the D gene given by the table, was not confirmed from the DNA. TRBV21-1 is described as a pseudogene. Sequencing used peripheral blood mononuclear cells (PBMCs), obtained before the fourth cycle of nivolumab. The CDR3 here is CASVLAGKAYEQYF. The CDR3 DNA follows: TGTGCCAGCGTTCTTGCGGGGAAGGCGTACGAGCAGTACTTC.